The rows below give T cell receptor beta chains drawn from one sample of a study of lymphopenia after photon versus proton radiotherapy. Using immunoSEQ multiplex PCR, the repertoire was profiled, and TCRdb retains in-frame clones only, with some absent. The sample lists more than 25,000 clones, approximately 90% occurring once. Sequenced material: peripheral blood, taken from a patient treated with proton-based radiotherapy. The receptors shown here come from a woman aged 60 to 75 with cholangiocarcinoma. Some clones in this sample may be carry-over from other donors' samples. The CDR3 runs from the conserved cysteine through the conserved F or W. Fields, in order: V gene, clone size, D gene, J gene, CDR3 protein, CDR3 DNA. The D gene is left open where the match is weak. Clone size, where shown, is once, few, many, or a class for clones that have expanded.

>TRBV7-9|-|-|TRBJ2-3
CASSHTDHAEGRTDTQYF
TGTGCCAGCAGCCACACAGACCACGCAGAAGGTAGGACAGATACGCAGTATTTT
>TRBV29-1|-|-|TRBJ1-2
CSVGGTPGQGWDYTF
TGCAGCGTTGGTGGGACTCCTGGGCAAGGTTGGGACTACACCTTC
>TRBV13|-|-|TRBJ2-1
CASSLRPGTHEQFF
TGTGCCAGCAGCTTACGTCCCGGGACCCACGAGCAGTTCTTC
>TRBV7-2|-|TRBD2|TRBJ2-5
CASTSGRARGETQYF
TGTGCCAGCACTAGCGGGAGGGCGAGGGGAGAGACCCAGTACTTC
>TRBV19|-|-|TRBJ2-1
CASTMSSAGNEQFF
TGTGCCAGTACTATGTCTAGCGCTGGCAATGAGCAGTTCTTC
>TRBV6-6|few|-|TRBJ2-1
CASKEPPPKFEQFF
TGTGCCAGCAAAGAACCCCCTCCAAAATTCGAGCAGTTCTTC
>TRBV11-3|-|TRBD1|TRBJ2-1
CASSSDRGSYNEQFF
TGTGCCAGCAGCAGCGACAGGGGCTCCTACAATGAGCAGTTCTTC
>TRBV27|-|-|TRBJ1-1
CASARFTVDTEAFF
TGTGCCAGCGCTAGATTTACCGTGGACACTGAAGCTTTCTTT
>TRBV5-1|-|-|TRBJ2-3
CASSVITPDTQYF
TGCGCCAGCAGCGTAATAACCCCAGATACGCAGTATTTT
>TRBV20-1|-|-|TRBJ2-3
CSARDEHTQYF
TGCAGTGCTAGAGATGAGCATACGCAGTATTTT
>TRBV6-6|-|-|TRBJ1-2
CASRDPSGTFNYGYTF
TGTGCCAGCAGAGACCCCTCAGGGACTTTTAACTATGGCTACACCTTC